This TCR beta chain is drawn from a study of cytomegalovirus exposure and HLA in healthy donors. The CDR3 extends over 16 amino acids. Trimming stripped 0 bases from V and 5 bases from J, with 16 bases between. From germline, CDR1 is SGHDT and CDR2 YYEEEE. Amplification used 60 Vbeta primers and 13 Jbeta primers. The assay was immunoSEQ multiplex PCR, and TCRdb's table has in-frame clones only and misses some. This table holds under 200,000 clones, less than 85% found once. Specimen: PBMCs. The receptor was derived from a man aged 35-49 years in good health and CMV-seronegative. V gene TRBV5-6 combines with J gene TRBJ2-3, with D possibly TRBD2 on 6 matching bases. The CDR3: CASSLVRGLLGDTQYF. The CDR3 nucleotides read TGTGCCAGCAGCTTGGTTAGGGGACTCTTGGGAGATACGCAGTATTTT.